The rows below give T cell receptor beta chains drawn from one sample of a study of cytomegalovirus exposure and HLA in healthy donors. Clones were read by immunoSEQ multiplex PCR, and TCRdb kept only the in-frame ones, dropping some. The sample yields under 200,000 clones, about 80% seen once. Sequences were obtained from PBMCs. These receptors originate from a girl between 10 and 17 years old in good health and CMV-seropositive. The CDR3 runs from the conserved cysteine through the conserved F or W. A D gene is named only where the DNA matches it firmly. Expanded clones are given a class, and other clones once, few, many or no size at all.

CASSRRAGSYEQYF	TGTGCCAGCAGCCGCCGAGCGGGTTCCTACGAGCAGTACTTC	-	-	TRBV11-1	TRBJ2-7
CASSPGLTNTGELFF	TGTGCCAGCAGCCCAGGACTCACGAACACCGGGGAGCTGTTTTTT	-	-	TRBV14	TRBJ2-2
CASSESGARQSRNEQFF	TGCGCCAGCAGTGAGAGTGGGGCTAGGCAGTCCCGGAATGAGCAGTTCTTC	-	-	TRBV10-1	TRBJ2-1
CASSELEGTETQYF	TGTGCCAGCAGTGAATTGGAGGGGACAGAGACCCAGTACTTC	-	-	TRBV25-1	TRBJ2-5
CASSLGAGKSYEQYF	TGCGCCAGCAGCTTGGGGGCAGGGAAATCCTACGAGCAGTACTTC	-	-	TRBV5-1	TRBJ2-7
CASRRTSGKETQYF	TGTGCCAGCAGGAGGACTAGCGGTAAAGAGACCCAGTACTTC	TRBD2	-	TRBV6-1	TRBJ2-5
CAWTGYFIFTEAFF	TGTGCCTGGACCGGTTACTTCATATTCACTGAAGCTTTCTTT	-	-	TRBV30	TRBJ1-1
CASSERQVDQPQHF	TGTGCCAGCAGTGAACGTCAGGTGGATCAGCCCCAGCATTTT	-	few	TRBV2	TRBJ1-5
CASSGTGAHYEQYF	TGTGCCAGCAGTGGGACAGGGGCCCACTACGAGCAGTACTTC	TRBD1	medium-sized	TRBV27	TRBJ2-7
CASSGSSGTSTDTQYF	TGTGCCAGCAGTGGCTCTAGCGGGACTAGCACAGATACGCAGTATTTT	TRBD2	-	TRBV27	TRBJ2-3
CASSSPGQGVGYTF	TGTGCCAGCAGTTCACCGGGACAGGGAGTCGGCTACACCTTC	TRBD1	once	TRBV28	TRBJ1-2
CAGFERGGDHSNQPQHF	TGTGCCGGATTTGAGCGGGGGGGGGATCATAGCAATCAGCCCCAGCATTTT	-	-	TRBV21-1	TRBJ1-5
CASSLRQGGTDTQYF	TGTGCCAGCAGCCTTAGACAGGGTGGAACAGATACGCAGTATTTT	TRBD1	-	TRBV14	TRBJ2-3
CASSSGLAGPGAQYF	TGTGCCAGCAGCTCGGGACTAGCGGGGCCCGGGGCCCAGTACTTC	TRBD2	-	TRBV7-3	TRBJ2-5
CASSPGNYGYTF	TGTGCCAGCAGTCCAGGGAACTATGGCTACACCTTC	-	few	TRBV5-4	TRBJ1-2
CAWSRGLPTGELLF	TGTGCCTGGAGCAGAGGACTCCCCACCGGGGAGCTGCTTTTT	-	-	TRBV30	TRBJ2-2
CASSEARDRGNYGYTF	TGTGCCAGCAGTGAAGCCCGGGACAGGGGTAACTATGGCTACACCTTC	TRBD1	-	TRBV6-1	TRBJ1-2
CASSPGYLQTNTGELFF	TGTGCCAGCTCACCCGGTTATCTACAGACGAACACCGGGGAGCTGTTTTTT	-	-	TRBV18	TRBJ2-2
CASRKEGRSTDTQYF	TGTGCCAGCAGAAAGGAGGGAAGAAGTACAGATACGCAGTATTTT	-	once	TRBV6-4	TRBJ2-3
CASSWGVGPNKDTQYF	TGTGCCAGCAGCTGGGGGGTAGGGCCAAATAAAGATACGCAGTATTTT	-	-	TRBV5-4	TRBJ2-3
CASSLYYRGRGTGELFF	TGTGCCAGCAGCTTATATTACAGGGGGCGCGGCACCGGGGAGCTGTTTTTT	TRBD1	-	TRBV7-3	TRBJ2-2
CASGELGNSYEQYF	TGTGCCAGTGGCGAACTAGGGAATTCCTACGAGCAGTACTTC	-	-	TRBV19	TRBJ2-7
CASSNTGTQQFF	TGTGCCAGCAGTAATACCGGGACTCAGCAGTTCTTC	-	-	TRBV6-1	TRBJ2-1
CASSLQGYQPQHF	TGTGCCAGCAGTTTACAGGGGTATCAGCCCCAGCATTTT	-	-	TRBV28	TRBJ1-5
CASSPGTSGRGGETQYF	TGTGCCAGCAGCCCCGGGACTAGCGGGAGAGGAGGAGAGACCCAGTACTTC	TRBD2	-	TRBV7-9	TRBJ2-5
CASSPGEGGQPQHF	TGTGCCAGCTCACCAGGGGAGGGGGGTCAGCCCCAGCATTTT	-	once	TRBV18	TRBJ1-5
CASIDRWASYGYTF	TGTGCCAGTATTGACAGGTGGGCCTCCTATGGCTACACCTTC	-	-	TRBV5-8	TRBJ1-2
CASSPILRGHTNTGELFF	TGTGCCAGCAGCCCCATACTTAGAGGGCATACGAACACCGGGGAGCTGTTTTTT	-	few	TRBV7-3	TRBJ2-2
CASSEFGGSRADTQYF	TGTGCCAGCAGTGAATTCGGCGGGAGTCGGGCAGATACGCAGTATTTT	TRBD2	-	TRBV6-4	TRBJ2-3
CASSLLTAEDEQFF	TGTGCCAGCAGCCTACTAACGGCCGAGGATGAGCAGTTCTTC	-	-	TRBV7-3	TRBJ2-1
CASSSSTGQVSSYEQYF	TGTGCCAGCAGTTCCTCTACTGGACAGGTGAGCTCCTACGAGCAGTACTTC	TRBD1	-	TRBV28	TRBJ2-7
CASSGDRAAGYGYTF	TGTGCCAGCAGTGGAGACAGGGCGGCAGGCTATGGCTACACCTTC	TRBD1	-	TRBV2	TRBJ1-2
CASSFIDRGNYNEQFF	TGTGCCAGCAGCTTTATAGACAGGGGGAACTACAATGAGCAGTTCTTC	TRBD1	-	TRBV7-8	TRBJ2-1
CASSLVAGGRREKLFF	TGTGCCAGCAGCTTAGTTGCAGGTGGCAGAAGAGAAAAACTGTTTTTT	-	-	TRBV11-2	TRBJ1-4
CASSVGLLASLAKNIQYF	TGTGCCAGCAGTGTAGGTCTTCTAGCGTCCCTAGCCAAAAACATTCAGTACTTC	-	-	TRBV2	TRBJ2-4
CASDTGGSDEKLFF	TGTGCCAGCGACACAGGGGGCTCCGATGAAAAACTGTTTTTT	TRBD1	-	TRBV6-1	TRBJ1-4
CAIRDTGPETQYF	TGTGCCATCAGAGACACAGGTCCGGAGACCCAGTACTTC	-	-	TRBV10-3	TRBJ2-5
CASSLDWRRIETQYF	TGTGCCAGCAGCTTAGACTGGAGGAGAATCGAGACCCAGTACTTC	-	-	TRBV7-6	TRBJ2-5
CASSADPGGSWTEAFF	TGTGCCAGCAGTGCCGACCCAGGGGGGAGTTGGACTGAAGCTTTCTTT	TRBD1	-	TRBV5-4	TRBJ1-1
CASRSLSRTDTQYF	TGTGCCAGCAGGAGTCTTTCCCGCACAGATACGCAGTATTTT	-	-	TRBV13	TRBJ2-3
CASTDLGGQGRDTQYF	TGTGCCAGCACCGATCTCGGAGGACAGGGACGAGATACGCAGTATTTT	TRBD1	few	TRBV25-1	TRBJ2-3
CSVPDRGGTEAFF	TGCAGCGTCCCGGACAGGGGGGGTACTGAAGCTTTCTTT	TRBD1	-	TRBV29-1	TRBJ1-1
CSVGRGGQLSPYEQYF	TGCAGCGTTGGACGGGGGGGACAGTTGAGCCCCTACGAGCAGTACTTC	-	-	TRBV29-1	TRBJ2-7
CASSNRDRGYNQPQHF	TGTGCCAGTAGTAACCGGGACAGGGGATACAATCAGCCCCAGCATTTT	TRBD1	-	TRBV19	TRBJ1-5
CASSFPRGPQETQYF	TGTGCCAGCAGTTTCCCCAGGGGGCCCCAAGAGACCCAGTACTTC	TRBD1	-	TRBV6-1	TRBJ2-5